The 10 T cell receptor beta chains given below trace back to one sample, sequenced in a study of T cell repertoires in ileal Crohn's disease. Sequencing used immunoSEQ multiplex PCR; TCRdb keeps in-frame clones, though not all of them. The table lists some 60,000 clones, approximately 88% of them singletons, with about 2.1% in the top ten. Time point defined: neoterminal ileum biopsy at postoperative endoscopy, about 6 months after surgery. Specimen: ileal tissue. The source is an adult with Crohn's disease.

The V call is TRBV6-1, the J call TRBJ1-6, with 7 bases aligning to TRBD1. V lost 5 bases, J lost 10 bases, and 5 bases stayed unmatched. The CDR3 length is 13 residues. Per germline, CDR1 MNHNS and CDR2 SASEGT. CDR3 bases: TGTGCCAGCAGTTCGACAGGGAACTCACCCCTCCACTTT. The encoded protein is CASSSTGNSPLHF.

V gene TRBV11-2 combines with J gene TRBJ1-4; tentatively, D is TRBD1 (6 bases). Germline CDR1 reads SGHAT; CDR2 reads FQNNGV. The length of the CDR3 is 15 residues. V gave up 5 bases and J gave up 2 bases, with 12 bases separating them. The CDR3 DNA follows: TGTGCCAGCAGCCCCCACAGGGAGACTAATGAAAAACTGTTTTTT. It translates to CASSPHRETNEKLFF.

V is TRBV2 and J is TRBJ1-4, with 7 nucleotides matching TRBD1. Germline loops: CDR1 SNHLY, CDR2 FYNNEI. V gave up 6 bases and J gave up 3 bases; unmatched junction bases: 7. The CDR3 sequence is 15 residues long. Written as DNA, the CDR3 is TGTGCCAGCAGGGGAACAGGGGCCGCTAATGAAAAACTGTTTTTT. It codes for CASRGTGAANEKLFF.

The genes are TRBV7-2 and TRBJ1-1; D gene unclear. Germline CDR1 reads SGHTA; CDR2 reads FQGNSA. This CDR3 is built from 12 residues. The V gene lost 5 bases and the J gene lost 1 base, with 5 bases spanning the gap. CDR3 sequence reads: CASSPQNTEAFF. CDR3 in DNA: TGTGCCAGCAGCCCACAGAACACTGAAGCTTTCTTT.

The chain uses TRBV27 and TRBJ1-5; D is uncertain. Trimming removed 4 bases from V and 4 bases from J, with 11 bases in between. Germline V lookup: CDR1 MNHEY, CDR2 SMNVEV (reference sequence). The CDR3 has 14 residues. Here the CDR3 DNA reads TGTGCCAGCAGTTCCAACAACAGAAATCAGCCCCAGCATTTT. This encodes CASSSNNRNQPQHF.

The chain uses TRBV19 and TRBJ2-2, with TRBD1 as a possible D gene (5 bases). CDR3 length: 13 residues. Trimming stripped 6 bases from V and 4 bases from J, with 9 bases between. Germline-derived CDR1 and CDR2 are LNHDA and SQIVND (reference sequence). CDR3 protein: CASRGGATGELFF. In DNA, the CDR3 is TGTGCCAGTAGGGGTGGGGCCACCGGGGAGCTGTTTTTT.

The chain recombines TRBV5-4 with TRBJ1-2, with D hard to call. The CDR3 spans 14 residues. Trimming shortened V by 0 bases and J by 4 bases, and 10 bases separated the two germline ends. Per the germline V gene, CDR1 is SGHNT and CDR2 is YYREEE (reference sequence). The CDR3 loop reads CASSLEAGGYGYTF. The CDR3 coding sequence is TGTGCCAGCAGCTTGGAAGCCGGTGGCTATGGCTACACCTTC.

The DNA of the CDR3 is TGTGCCAGCAACAGCTATAGCAATCAGCCCCAGCATTTT. Translated, it gives CASNSYSNQPQHF. The V and J genes are TRBV2 and TRBJ1-5; no reliable D call. V lost 7 bases and J 0 bases, leaving 7 bases between the germline ends. The CDR3 totals 13 residues. Looked up from germline, CDR1 is SNHLY and CDR2 is FYNNEI. Filled out from reference TRBV2 and TRBJ1-5, the complete variable domain reads EPEVTQTPSHQVTQMGQEVILRCVPISNHLYFYWYRQILGQKVEFLVSFYNNEISEKSEIFDDQFSVERPDGSNFTLKIRSTKLEDSAMYFCASNSYSNQPQHFGDGTRLSIL.

V gene TRBV18 combines with J gene TRBJ1-1, with no clear D. The length of the CDR3 is 14 residues. Looked up from germline, CDR1 is KGHSH and CDR2 is LQKENI. Trimming took off 2 bases at V and 2 bases at J, with 9 bases between the two ends. CDR3 sequence reads: CASSPGIRNTEAFF. The CDR3 DNA sequence: TGTGCCAGCTCACCAGGCATAAGAAACACTGAAGCTTTCTTT.

The V call is TRBV6-4, the J call TRBJ2-1; D possibly corresponds to TRBD2 (6 bases). The CDR3 contains 15 residues. Germline loops: CDR1 MRHNA, CDR2 SNTAGT. V lost 3 bases and J lost 0, with 9 bases in between. CDR3 region: CASSEAGSSYNEQFF. The CDR3 coding sequence is TGTGCCAGCAGTGAGGCCGGGAGCTCCTACAATGAGCAGTTCTTC.